These T cell receptor beta chains were read from a single sample in a study of T cells in Graves' hyperthyroidism and ophthalmopathy. TCRdb independently ran MiXCR on the multiplex PCR reads; one entry per CDR3 protein. The sample contains over 700,000 distinct CDR3 sequences, roughly a third of which appear only once. The sample comprised blood. The receptor source for this set is a woman in her thirties or forties with Graves' hyperthyroidism. Each CDR3 is given with its conserved first and last residue. D genes are given only for firm matches. Only part of the rows carry a size: once, few, many, or a class if the clone is expanded.

J gene: TRBJ1-2
V gene: TRBV7-2
D gene: .
clone size: .
CDR3 protein: CASSPYLDREHLVHGYTF
CDR3 DNA: TGTGCCAGCAGCCCCTATCTAGACCGGGAGCATCTGGTCCATGGCTACACCTTC

J gene: TRBJ2-5
V gene: TRBV19
D gene: TRBD1
clone size: many
CDR3 protein: CASSTRTGEETQYF
CDR3 DNA: TGTGCCAGTAGTACTCGTACAGGGGAAGAGACCCAGTACTTC

J gene: TRBJ2-2
V gene: TRBV6-5
D gene: TRBD2
clone size: .
CDR3 protein: CASSYVAGDTGELFF
CDR3 DNA: TGTGCCAGCAGTTACGTAGCGGGGGACACCGGGGAGCTGTTTTTT

J gene: TRBJ2-6
V gene: TRBV4-3
D gene: .
clone size: few
CDR3 protein: CASSPGTLYSGANVLTF
CDR3 DNA: TGCGCCAGCAGCCCTGGCACCCTTTACTCTGGGGCCAACGTCCTGACTTTC

J gene: TRBJ2-7
V gene: TRBV2
D gene: TRBD2
clone size: .
CDR3 protein: CASRVTSGGSYEQYF
CDR3 DNA: TGTGCCAGCAGGGTGACTAGCGGGGGTTCCTACGAGCAGTACTTC

J gene: TRBJ1-1
V gene: TRBV10-3
D gene: .
clone size: .
CDR3 protein: CAISEVAGRTGAFF
CDR3 DNA: TGTGCCATCAGTGAGGTGGCAGGGAGGACTGGAGCTTTCTTT

J gene: TRBJ1-4
V gene: TRBV7-2
D gene: TRBD1
clone size: many
CDR3 protein: CASSLEPGQIQKLFF
CDR3 DNA: TGTGCCAGCAGCTTAGAGCCGGGACAGATCCAAAAACTGTTTTTT

J gene: TRBJ1-5
V gene: TRBV19
D gene: TRBD1
clone size: few
CDR3 protein: CASSSPGQGRRQPQHF
CDR3 DNA: TGTGCCAGCAGTTCACCGGGACAGGGTAGGCGTCAGCCCCAGCATTTT

J gene: TRBJ2-7
V gene: TRBV10-3
D gene: TRBD2
clone size: many
CDR3 protein: CAIRLAGTYEQYF
CDR3 DNA: TGTGCCATCAGGCTAGCGGGGACCTACGAGCAGTACTTC

J gene: TRBJ1-5
V gene: TRBV6-1
D gene: .
clone size: once
CDR3 protein: CASNNRDSQPQHF
CDR3 DNA: TGTGCCAGCAATAACAGGGATTCTCAGCCCCAGCATTTT

J gene: TRBJ2-1
V gene: TRBV25-1
D gene: TRBD2
clone size: many
CDR3 protein: CASSKTLAEDDEQFF
CDR3 DNA: TGTGCCAGCAGTAAGACACTAGCGGAAGACGATGAGCAGTTCTTC

J gene: TRBJ2-5
V gene: TRBV19
D gene: .
clone size: few
CDR3 protein: CARGTLRRETQYF
CDR3 DNA: TGTGCCAGGGGGACTCTTCGGAGGGAGACCCAGTACTTC

J gene: TRBJ2-2
V gene: TRBV29-1
D gene: .
clone size: many
CDR3 protein: CSVEEPIRGGELFF
CDR3 DNA: TGCAGCGTTGAAGAACCCATCAGGGGCGGGGAGCTGTTTTTT

J gene: TRBJ2-7
V gene: TRBV6-2/TRBV6-3
D gene: TRBD2
clone size: .
CDR3 protein: CASTRSGGVYEQYF
CDR3 DNA: TGTGCCAGCACCCGCTCGGGAGGGGTATACGAGCAGTACTTC

J gene: TRBJ2-2
V gene: TRBV29-1
D gene: .
clone size: .
CDR3 protein: CSGGAGTGELFF
CDR3 DNA: TGCAGCGGGGGGGCCGGCACCGGGGAGCTGTTTTTT

J gene: TRBJ1-5
V gene: TRBV6-1
D gene: .
clone size: .
CDR3 protein: CASGLAGGDSNQPQHF
CDR3 DNA: TGTGCCAGCGGACTAGCGGGAGGGGATAGCAATCAGCCCCAGCATTTT

J gene: TRBJ2-5
V gene: TRBV7-6
D gene: TRBD2
clone size: .
CDR3 protein: CASSLVAGVEETQYF
CDR3 DNA: TGTGCCAGCAGCTTAGTGGCGGGAGTGGAGGAGACCCAGTACTTC

J gene: TRBJ1-2
V gene: TRBV5-5
D gene: .
clone size: many
CDR3 protein: CASSLEAGVGYTF
CDR3 DNA: TGTGCCAGCAGCTTGGAGGCAGGGGTAGGCTACACCTTC

J gene: TRBJ1-1
V gene: TRBV10-2
D gene: .
clone size: .
CDR3 protein: CASRASSPPTGGTEAFF
CDR3 DNA: TGCGCCAGCAGGGCCAGCTCACCTCCGACAGGCGGAACTGAAGCTTTCTTT

J gene: TRBJ2-7
V gene: TRBV7-2
D gene: TRBD1
clone size: many
CDR3 protein: CASNRDRGSYEQYF
CDR3 DNA: TGTGCCAGCAACCGAGACAGGGGTTCCTACGAGCAGTACTTC

J gene: TRBJ1-3
V gene: TRBV2
D gene: .
clone size: .
CDR3 protein: CASNPKLSGNTIYF
CDR3 DNA: TGTGCCAGCAATCCGAAACTCTCTGGAAACACCATATATTTT

J gene: TRBJ1-5
V gene: TRBV19
D gene: TRBD1
clone size: many
CDR3 protein: CASSIRGTAYSNQPQHF
CDR3 DNA: TGTGCCAGTAGTATCCGTGGGACAGCTTATAGCAATCAGCCCCAGCATTTT

J gene: TRBJ2-5
V gene: TRBV20-1
D gene: TRBD2
clone size: .
CDR3 protein: CSARPGLAFSPGETQYF
CDR3 DNA: TGCAGTGCTAGACCGGGACTAGCTTTTTCTCCCGGGGAGACCCAGTACTTC

J gene: TRBJ2-7
V gene: TRBV29-1
D gene: .
clone size: .
CDR3 protein: CSVEEGKDGSIYEQYF
CDR3 DNA: TGCAGCGTTGAAGAGGGCAAAGACGGGAGTATCTACGAGCAGTACTTC

J gene: TRBJ2-7
V gene: TRBV9
D gene: .
clone size: few
CDR3 protein: CASSVGTGNSYEQYF
CDR3 DNA: TGTGCCAGCAGCGTAGGTACGGGAAACTCCTACGAGCAGTACTTC

J gene: TRBJ2-7
V gene: TRBV7-2
D gene: .
clone size: many
CDR3 protein: CASSFVSGAYEQYF
CDR3 DNA: TGTGCCAGCAGCTTTGTTAGCGGCGCCTACGAGCAGTACTTC

J gene: TRBJ1-3
V gene: TRBV6-1
D gene: .
clone size: few
CDR3 protein: CASRPLFGASGNTIYF
CDR3 DNA: TGTGCCAGCAGACCTCTCTTTGGGGCCTCTGGAAACACCATATATTTT

J gene: TRBJ1-1
V gene: TRBV7-9
D gene: .
clone size: .
CDR3 protein: CASSLAPGGAMNTEAFF
CDR3 DNA: TGTGCCAGCAGCTTAGCGCCGGGGGGCGCGATGAACACTGAAGCTTTCTTT

J gene: TRBJ1-2
V gene: TRBV6-5
D gene: .
clone size: .
CDR3 protein: CASSYLRNYGYTF
CDR3 DNA: TGTGCCAGCAGTTACTTGAGGAACTATGGCTACACCTTC

J gene: TRBJ1-1
V gene: TRBV6-5
D gene: .
clone size: few
CDR3 protein: CASSELEGVATEAFF
CDR3 DNA: TGTGCCAGCAGTGAACTCGAGGGAGTGGCCACTGAAGCTTTCTTT

J gene: TRBJ2-7
V gene: TRBV29-1
D gene: .
clone size: many
CDR3 protein: CSVEPGRGGYEQYF
CDR3 DNA: TGCAGCGTTGAACCCGGCAGGGGTGGATACGAGCAGTACTTC

J gene: TRBJ1-1
V gene: TRBV12-3/TRBV12-4
D gene: .
clone size: few
CDR3 protein: CASSPREGGGTEAFF
CDR3 DNA: TGTGCCAGCAGCCCCCGGGAGGGGGGCGGCACTGAAGCTTTCTTT

J gene: TRBJ1-1
V gene: TRBV2
D gene: .
clone size: .
CDR3 protein: CASSEAGGTTEAFF
CDR3 DNA: TGTGCCAGCAGTGAAGCAGGGGGGACCACTGAAGCTTTCTTT

J gene: TRBJ2-5
V gene: TRBV2
D gene: TRBD2
clone size: few
CDR3 protein: CASSGSGGATQYF
CDR3 DNA: TGTGCCAGCAGTGGTAGCGGGGGGGCCACCCAGTACTTC

J gene: TRBJ1-1
V gene: TRBV19
D gene: .
clone size: many
CDR3 protein: CASSIGPQNTEAFF
CDR3 DNA: TGTGCCAGTAGTATAGGGCCACAGAACACTGAAGCTTTCTTT

J gene: TRBJ2-7
V gene: TRBV7-9
D gene: TRBD1
clone size: .
CDR3 protein: CASSADRTNYNEQYF
CDR3 DNA: TGTGCCAGCAGCGCGGACAGGACCAACTACAATGAGCAGTACTTC

J gene: TRBJ2-2
V gene: TRBV7-9
D gene: TRBD2
clone size: .
CDR3 protein: CASSSPSSGANTGELFF
CDR3 DNA: TGTGCCAGCAGCTCGCCCAGTAGCGGGGCGAACACCGGGGAGCTGTTTTTT

J gene: TRBJ1-1
V gene: TRBV15
D gene: .
clone size: .
CDR3 protein: CATSRDRVANTEAFF
CDR3 DNA: TGTGCCACCAGCAGAGATCGTGTTGCGAACACTGAAGCTTTCTTT

J gene: TRBJ1-4
V gene: TRBV4-1
D gene: .
clone size: .
CDR3 protein: CASSQQIINEKLFF
CDR3 DNA: TGCGCCAGCAGCCAGCAGATAATTAATGAAAAACTGTTTTTT

J gene: TRBJ2-7
V gene: TRBV19
D gene: TRBD1
clone size: .
CDR3 protein: CASSKPGQGASYEQYF
CDR3 DNA: TGTGCCAGTAGTAAACCGGGACAGGGGGCTTCCTACGAGCAGTACTTC

J gene: TRBJ1-5
V gene: TRBV20-1
D gene: .
clone size: .
CDR3 protein: CSAGTPTAQHF
CDR3 DNA: TGCAGTGCTGGGACCCCGACAGCCCAGCATTTT

J gene: TRBJ1-4
V gene: TRBV3-1
D gene: .
clone size: .
CDR3 protein: CASSQDLKSNEKLFF
CDR3 DNA: TGTGCCAGCAGCCAAGATTTGAAATCTAATGAAAAACTGTTTTTT

J gene: TRBJ2-5
V gene: TRBV7-4
D gene: TRBD2
clone size: few
CDR3 protein: CASSTTQAGGPETQYF
CDR3 DNA: TGTGCCAGCAGCACCACCCAAGCGGGGGGGCCTGAGACCCAGTACTTC

J gene: TRBJ1-5
V gene: TRBV7-2
D gene: .
clone size: few
CDR3 protein: CASSLSPDRPSNQPQHF
CDR3 DNA: TGTGCCAGCAGTTTATCTCCCGACAGGCCAAGCAATCAGCCCCAGCATTTT

J gene: TRBJ1-1
V gene: TRBV14
D gene: .
clone size: few
CDR3 protein: CASSQFGSSTEAFF
CDR3 DNA: TGTGCCAGCAGCCAGTTCGGCTCGAGCACTGAAGCTTTCTTT

J gene: TRBJ2-7
V gene: TRBV7-9
D gene: .
clone size: many
CDR3 protein: CASSLGIGNYEQYF
CDR3 DNA: TGTGCCAGCAGCTTAGGGATAGGGAACTACGAGCAGTACTTC

J gene: TRBJ2-5
V gene: TRBV5-6
D gene: TRBD2
clone size: .
CDR3 protein: CASRASGIQETQYF
CDR3 DNA: TGTGCCAGCAGGGCTAGCGGCATCCAAGAGACCCAGTACTTC

J gene: TRBJ1-5
V gene: TRBV19
D gene: .
clone size: many
CDR3 protein: CASRRSESQPQHF
CDR3 DNA: TGTGCCAGTAGGCGATCAGAAAGTCAGCCCCAGCATTTT

J gene: TRBJ2-2
V gene: TRBV2
D gene: .
clone size: .
CDR3 protein: CASSENTLGELFF
CDR3 DNA: TGTGCCAGCAGTGAGAACACCCTAGGGGAGCTGTTTTTT

J gene: TRBJ1-1
V gene: TRBV11-2
D gene: .
clone size: few
CDR3 protein: CASSQPTGPDMNTEAFF
CDR3 DNA: TGCGCCAGCAGCCAACCGACAGGACCCGACATGAACACTGAAGCTTTCTTT

J gene: TRBJ1-3
V gene: TRBV7-9
D gene: .
clone size: .
CDR3 protein: CASSLDLRERGNTTYF
CDR3 DNA: TGTGCCAGCAGTTTAGATCTCAGGGAAAGAGGAAACACCACATATTTT

J gene: TRBJ1-6
V gene: TRBV10-3
D gene: .
clone size: once
CDR3 protein: CAISGAGDSPLHF
CDR3 DNA: TGTGCCATCAGTGGGGCGGGGGATTCACCCCTCCACTTT

J gene: TRBJ1-2
V gene: TRBV11-2
D gene: .
clone size: .
CDR3 protein: CASSFNYGCTF
CDR3 DNA: TGTGCCAGCAGTTTCAACTATGGCTGCACCTTC

J gene: TRBJ1-1
V gene: TRBV12-3/TRBV12-4
D gene: .
clone size: few
CDR3 protein: CASSPTLRNTEAFF
CDR3 DNA: TGTGCCAGCAGCCCAACCCTCAGGAACACTGAAGCTTTCTTT

J gene: TRBJ1-1
V gene: TRBV12-3/TRBV12-4
D gene: .
clone size: once
CDR3 protein: CASSFDGATEAFF
CDR3 DNA: TGTGCCAGCAGTTTCGATGGGGCCACTGAAGCTTTCTTT

J gene: TRBJ1-2
V gene: TRBV20-1
D gene: .
clone size: many
CDR3 protein: CSGLRGGQLYGYTF
CDR3 DNA: TGCAGTGGCTTGAGGGGGGGGCAGCTCTATGGCTACACCTTC

J gene: TRBJ1-1
V gene: TRBV30
D gene: .
clone size: .
CDR3 protein: CAWSSSTEAFF
CDR3 DNA: TGTGCCTGGAGTTCTTCGACTGAAGCTTTCTTT